Presented here are 24 T cell receptor beta chains from one specimen sequenced in a study of identifying expanded T cells in peripheral blood. Method: immunoSEQ multiplex PCR; TCRdb's copy keeps in-frame clones and lacks some. The sample lists some 90,000 clones, approximately 84% occurring once. Sequenced material: blood. The receptors here all came from a person aged 18 to 70 in good health.

A remark on this clone: The identical CDR3 is also encoded by other nucleotide sequences in the sample. J is TRBJ1-1 and V is TRBV4-3, with D unclear. V shed 3 bases and J shed 1 base, with 12 bases lying between them. CDR3 size: 15 residues. Germline V gene data show CDR1 as LGHNA and CDR2 as YSLEER. The CDR3 loop is CASSQAGSGNTEAFF. For the CDR3, the DNA is TGCGCCAGCAGCCAGGCTGGGTCTGGGAACACTGAAGCTTTCTTT.

This chain connects TRBV7-6 to TRBJ1-1; D is undetermined. V was clipped by 5 bases and J by 0 bases, with 7 bases between them. The CDR3 is 13 amino acids. CDR1 is SGHVS, CDR2 FNYEAQ, per germline. The CDR3 region is CASSQDVNTEAFF. CDR3 nucleotides: TGTGCCAGCAGCCAGGACGTGAACACTGAAGCTTTCTTT.

The chain has TRBV30 and TRBJ1-2; TRBD1 matches at 8 bases. Trimming removed 5 bases from V and 8 bases from J; junction bases left unmatched: 7. The CDR3 extends over 12 amino acids. CDR1 is GTSNPN and CDR2 is SVGIG in the germline V gene (reference sequence). CDR3 coding DNA: TGTGCCTGGTCCCGACAGGGGTACGGCTACACCTTC. Translated: CAWSRQGYGYTF.

The chain joins TRBV2 to TRBJ2-2, with 7 bases matching TRBD1. The CDR3 covers 14 residues. V was pared by 6 bases and J by 5 bases, with 6 bases of the junction left unmatched. Germline CDR1 SNHLY, CDR2 FYNNEI. The CDR3 loop reads CASRTGTVTGELFF. The CDR3 bases are TGTGCCAGCAGGACCGGGACAGTAACCGGGGAGCTGTTTTTT.

The chain employs TRBV6-1 and TRBJ1-5; D is perhaps TRBD1 (5 bases). V dropped 3 bases and J dropped 2 bases, with 11 bases sitting between them. Looked up from germline, CDR1 is MNHNS and CDR2 is SASEGT. This CDR3 region has 15 residues. CDR3 sequence reads: CASSDRGFGNQPQHF. CDR3 nucleotide sequence: TGTGCCAGCAGTGACCGGGGGTTCGGCAATCAGCCCCAGCATTTT.

The chain combines TRBV30 with TRBJ1-5; 8 positions agree with TRBD1. The trim removed 2 bases at V and 9 bases at J, leaving 6 bases unmatched. The CDR3 is made up of 13 amino acids. Germline-derived CDR1 and CDR2 are GTSNPN and SVGIG (reference sequence). CDR3 coding DNA: TGTGCCTGGAGTAGACAGGGGATAGGGCCCCAGCATTTT. It yields the protein CAWSRQGIGPQHF.

The chain is built from TRBV5-6 and TRBJ1-2; D possibly corresponds to TRBD1 (5 bases). Germline CDR1 reads SGHDT; CDR2 reads YYEEEE. The CDR3 has 14 amino acids. V was trimmed by 4 bases and J by 4 bases, leaving 14 bases between them. For the CDR3, the DNA is TGTGCCAGCAGCCCAAGACAGCGCCGCTATGGCTACACCTTC. It is translated as CASSPRQRRYGYTF.

This rearrangement joins TRBV7-8 to TRBJ2-7; D might be TRBD1 (6 bases). This CDR3 contains 16 residues. Trimming stripped 1 base from V and 1 base from J, with 14 bases between. CDR1 is SGHVS and CDR2 is FQNEAQ in the germline V gene. Here the CDR3 DNA reads TGTGCCAGCAGCTTAGTAGGGGCAGGGGTATCCTACGAGCAGTACTTC. Its protein product is CASSLVGAGVSYEQYF. The full variable domain, in which reference TRBV7-8 and TRBJ2-7 provide the parts outside the CDR3, is GAGVSQSPRYKVAKRGQDVALRCDPISGHVSLFWYQQALGQGPEFLTYFQNEAQLDKSGLPSDRFFAERPEGSVSTLKIQRTQQEDSAVYLCASSLVGAGVSYEQYFGPGTRLTVT.

The chain links TRBV7-6 to TRBJ2-7; D may correspond to TRBD1 or TRBD2 (5 bases each). V was shortened by 1 base and J by 2 bases, with 9 bases between the two germline ends. The CDR3 loop spans 14 amino acids. Looked up from germline, CDR1 is SGHVS and CDR2 is FNYEAQ. The DNA for the CDR3 is TGTGCCAGCAGCTTAGAGACGGGACCCTACGAGCAGTACTTC. It specifies CASSLETGPYEQYF. The full variable domain, in which reference TRBV7-6 and TRBJ2-7 provide the parts outside the CDR3, is GAGVSQSPRYKVTKRGQDVALRCDPISGHVSLYWYRQALGQGPEFLTYFNYEAQQDKSGLPNDRFSAERPEGSISTLTIQRTEQRDSAMYRCASSLETGPYEQYFGPGTRLTVT.

The chain employs TRBV23-1 and TRBJ2-2, with TRBD1 matching over 8 bases. TRBV23-1 is an open reading frame whose function is uncertain. J lost 6 bases, V lost 0 bases, and 9 bases had no gene match. The CDR3 length is 17 residues. The CDR3 bases are TGCGCCAGCAGTCAATCGCCCGCAGGGGGCCCCTCCGGGGAGCTGTTTTTT. This sequence encodes CASSQSPAGGPSGELFF.

In regard to this clone: The same CDR3 arises from other DNA sequences in this sample as well. This chain connects TRBV6-1 to TRBJ1-6, with a possible D match to TRBD1 (5 bases). This CDR3 has 13 residues. Germline CDR1 reads MNHNS; CDR2 reads SASEGT. Deletions cut 1 base from V and 9 bases from J, with 7 bases between. CDR3 in amino acids: CASSEVQGSPLHF. As DNA, the CDR3 is TGTGCCAGCAGTGAAGTCCAGGGTTCACCCCTCCACTTT.

The chain has TRBV6-5 and TRBJ1-2, with 8 nucleotides matching TRBD1. The CDR3 sequence is 13 residues long. Germline assignment: CDR1 MNHEY and CDR2 SVGAGI. The V gene end was trimmed by 5 bases and the J gene end by 3 bases; junction bases not matched to a gene: 2. CDR3 in DNA: TGTGCCAGCAGTACGGACAGGGACTATGGCTACACCTTC. This gives the protein CASSTDRDYGYTF.

The rearrangement joins TRBV11-2 to TRBJ2-7, with TRBD2 matching 7 bases. The V segment lost 4 bases and the J segment 3 bases; nucleotides outside the gene matches: 12. CDR1 is SGHAT and CDR2 is FQNNGV in the germline V gene. CDR3 size: 16 residues. CDR3 DNA sequence: TGTGCCAGCAGCTCCCACACTCGGGGGGAACTCTACGAGCAGTACTTC. It specifies CASSSHTRGELYEQYF.

J is TRBJ2-7 and V is TRBV25-1; D is unresolved. The CDR3 runs 14 residues. Germline lookup yields CDR1 MGHDK and CDR2 SYGVNS. Deletions cut 6 bases from V and 0 bases from J, with 12 bases between. The CDR3 coding sequence is TGTGCCAGCAGGGCCGCCGGAGTCTCCTACGAGCAGTACTTC. This translates into CASRAAGVSYEQYF.

The chain recombines TRBV15 with TRBJ1-5; 8 bases fit TRBD1. This CDR3 is built from 15 residues. Germline V CDR1 and CDR2: LNHNV, YYDKDF (reference sequence). The V segment lost 5 bases and the J segment 9 bases; nucleotides outside the gene matches: 12. The DNA of the CDR3 is TGTGCCACCAGCGTAGACTGGACAGGGATGTGGCCCCAGCATTTT. Encoded protein: CATSVDWTGMWPQHF.

V gene TRBV29-1 combines with J gene TRBJ2-7; 7 nucleotides match TRBD2. The junction had 3 bases not matched to a gene; V was cut back by 4 bases and J by 0 bases. The CDR3 is made up of 13 amino acids. Germline assignment: CDR1 SQVTM and CDR2 ANQGSEA. The CDR3 nucleotides are TGCAGCGTTGGGGGGGGTAGCTCCTACGAGCAGTACTTC. It encodes CSVGGGSSYEQYF.

The CDR3 here is CASSHGARDRASHEQYF. DNA of the CDR3: TGTGCCAGCAGCCACGGGGCGCGGGACAGGGCATCCCACGAGCAGTACTTC. The genes are TRBV2 and TRBJ2-7, with TRBD1 matching 9 bases. CDR3 length: 17 amino acids. From germline, CDR1 is SNHLY and CDR2 FYNNEI. V was clipped by 6 bases and J by 5 bases; unmatched bases: 17.

This chain links TRBV7-6 with TRBJ1-4; D is perhaps TRBD1 (5 bases). CDR3 length: 15 residues. Germline V gives CDR1 SGHVS, CDR2 FNYEAQ. V lost 5 bases to trimming and J lost 0 bases, with 10 bases between them. The CDR3 DNA reads as TGTGCCAGCAGCCAGGACACAGCAACTAATGAAAAACTGTTTTTT. Translating gives CASSQDTATNEKLFF.

The CDR3 is CASGLVPRLADPERAYEQYF. CDR3 sequence (DNA): TGTGCTAGTGGTTTGGTACCCCGGCTTGCGGACCCCGAACGGGCCTACGAGCAGTACTTC. The chain recombines TRBV12-5 with TRBJ2-7, with D unresolved. CDR1 and CDR2 from the germline V gene are LGHNT and FRNRAP. Trimming took off 0 bases at V and 2 bases at J, with 26 bases between the two ends. CDR3 length: 20 amino acids.

This sequence joins TRBV7-2 and TRBJ1-1; 7 positions agree with TRBD1. The V segment lost 5 bases and the J segment 1 base; nucleotides outside the gene matches: 10. Germline CDR1 reads SGHTA; CDR2 reads FQGNSA. This CDR3 comprises 16 residues. CDR3 nucleotide sequence: TGTGCCAGCAGCCCGGGCAGGGGGTTGGGGAACACTGAAGCTTTCTTT. Translated, it gives CASSPGRGLGNTEAFF.

The rearrangement links TRBV6-5 to TRBJ2-5; D might be TRBD2 (6 bases). Germline loops: CDR1 MNHEY, CDR2 SVGAGI. The ends were cut back, 5 bases at V and 5 bases at J, with 12 bases in the middle. The CDR3 runs 13 residues. This chain's CDR3 is CASSQDYRETQYF. CDR3 bases: TGTGCCAGCAGTCAGGACTACCGGGAGACCCAGTACTTC.

The chain employs TRBV25-1 and TRBJ2-7; TRBD1 matches at 7 bases. Germline loops: CDR1 MGHDK, CDR2 SYGVNS. V was clipped by 4 bases and J by 7 bases; unmatched bases: 13. This CDR3 spans 15 amino acids. In DNA, the CDR3 is TGTGCCAGCAGTGGAACAGGGGCAGTACTGCCGGAGCAGTACTTC. As protein: CASSGTGAVLPEQYF.

The chain recombines TRBV30 with TRBJ1-1, with 7 positions matching TRBD1. V gave up 7 bases and J gave up 6 bases; unmatched junction bases: 5. In germline, CDR1 is GTSNPN, CDR2 SVGIG (reference sequence). The CDR3 is 11 residues long. This CDR3 is CASTQGAEAFF. The CDR3 nucleotides are TGTGCCTCAACCCAGGGGGCTGAAGCTTTCTTT. The entire variable domain, with the rest obtained from reference TRBV30 and TRBJ1-1, is as follows: SQTIHQWPATLVQPVGSPLSLECTVEGTSNPNLYWYRQAAGRGLQLLFYSVGIGQISSEVPQNLSASRPQDRQFILSSKKLLLSDSGFYLCASTQGAEAFFGQGTRLTVV.

The chain employs TRBV5-4 and TRBJ1-1; D might be TRBD1 (6 bases). The CDR3 is made up of 18 amino acids. Germline V gives CDR1 SGHNT, CDR2 YYREEE (reference sequence). V was shortened by 5 bases and J by 4 bases, with 27 bases between the two germline ends. The CDR3 DNA sequence: TGTGCCAGCAGGAATGATCCACAGGGACCGTGGGGGAGCACTGAAGCTTTCTTT. Its protein is CASRNDPQGPWGSTEAFF.